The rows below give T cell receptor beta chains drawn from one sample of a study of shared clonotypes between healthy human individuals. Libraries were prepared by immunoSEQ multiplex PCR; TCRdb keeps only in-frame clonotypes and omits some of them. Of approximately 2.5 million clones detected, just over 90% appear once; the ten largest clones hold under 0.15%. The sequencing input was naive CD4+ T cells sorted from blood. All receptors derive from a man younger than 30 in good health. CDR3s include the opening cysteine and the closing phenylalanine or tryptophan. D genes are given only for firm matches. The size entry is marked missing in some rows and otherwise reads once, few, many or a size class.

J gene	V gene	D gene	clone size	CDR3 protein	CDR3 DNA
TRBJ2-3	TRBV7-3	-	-	CASSRGPGDTQYF	TGTGCCAGCAGCCGAGGGCCCGGGGATACGCAGTATTTT
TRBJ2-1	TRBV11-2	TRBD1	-	CASSLEGQLYNEQFF	TGTGCCAGCAGCTTAGAGGGACAGCTGTACAATGAGCAGTTCTTC
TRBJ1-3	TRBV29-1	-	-	CSVGESGGNTIYF	TGCAGCGTTGGGGAGTCTGGTGGAAACACCATATATTTT
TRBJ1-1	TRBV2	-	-	CASQVNTEAFF	TGTGCCAGTCAGGTGAACACTGAAGCTTTCTTT
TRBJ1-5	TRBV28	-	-	CASSLDSWSFNQPQHF	TGTGCCAGCAGTTTAGACAGCTGGTCCTTCAATCAGCCCCAGCATTTT
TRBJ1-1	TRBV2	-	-	CASSEAGLSEAFF	TGTGCCAGCAGTGAAGCCGGGTTGTCTGAAGCTTTCTTT
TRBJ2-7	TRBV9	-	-	CASSPPAGVHYEQYF	TGTGCCAGCAGCCCTCCCGCCGGCGTCCACTACGAGCAGTACTTC
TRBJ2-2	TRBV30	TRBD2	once	CAWSAERGGNTGELFF	TGTGCCTGGAGTGCGGAGCGGGGGGGCAACACCGGGGAGCTGTTTTTT
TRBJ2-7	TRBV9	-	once	CASSARLALNEQYF	TGTGCCAGCAGCGCACGCCTTGCTTTAAACGAGCAGTACTTC
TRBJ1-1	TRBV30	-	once	CAWSVGSGDTEAFF	TGTGCCTGGAGTGTAGGCTCCGGGGACACTGAAGCTTTCTTT
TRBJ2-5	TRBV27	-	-	CASSLSQGQLETQYF	TGTGCCAGCAGTTTATCGCAGGGGCAACTAGAGACCCAGTACTTC
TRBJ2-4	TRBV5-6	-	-	CASSLVDFQGIQYF	TGTGCCAGCAGCTTGGTGGACTTCCAGGGAATTCAGTACTTC
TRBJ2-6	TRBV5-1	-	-	CASSPSSANRVKVNVLTF	TGCGCCAGCAGCCCGTCCTCCGCCAACAGGGTGAAGGTCAACGTCCTGACTTTC
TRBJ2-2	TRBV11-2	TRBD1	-	CASSRQGNTGELFF	TGTGCCAGCAGCCGACAGGGGAACACCGGGGAGCTGTTTTTT
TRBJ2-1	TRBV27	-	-	CASRTGGSPYNEQFF	TGTGCCAGCAGGACAGGCGGGAGTCCCTACAATGAGCAGTTCTTC
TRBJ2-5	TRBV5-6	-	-	CASSRVTSETQYF	TGTGCCAGCAGCCGCGTGACGAGTGAGACCCAGTACTTC
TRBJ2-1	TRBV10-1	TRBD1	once	CASSAGTGGNNEQFF	TGCGCCAGCAGTGCCGGGACAGGGGGAAACAATGAGCAGTTCTTC
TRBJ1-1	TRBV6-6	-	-	CASRGLGPNTEAFF	TGTGCCAGCAGAGGCTTGGGGCCGAACACTGAAGCTTTCTTT
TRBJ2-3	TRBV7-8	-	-	CASSLRVRTPTGTDTQYF	TGTGCCAGCAGCTTAAGGGTCAGAACTCCTACGGGCACAGATACGCAGTATTTT
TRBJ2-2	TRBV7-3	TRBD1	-	CASSFWGRGISNTGELFF	TGTGCCAGCAGCTTCTGGGGCAGGGGGATTAGTAACACCGGGGAGCTGTTTTTT
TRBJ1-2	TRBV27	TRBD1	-	CASSFSGQGSLAF	TGTGCCAGCAGTTTCTCGGGACAGGGTAGTTTAGCCTTC
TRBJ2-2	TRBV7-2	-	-	CASDRRDLGELFF	TGTGCCAGCGATAGGCGGGACCTCGGGGAGCTGTTTTTT
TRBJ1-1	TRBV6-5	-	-	CASSSIGGEAFF	TGTGCCAGCAGTTCCATCGGCGGTGAAGCTTTCTTT